The 13 T cell receptor beta chains listed next were all sequenced from one sample in a study of T cells in localized non-small cell lung cancer. Method: immunoSEQ multiplex PCR; TCRdb's copy keeps in-frame clones and lacks some. The repertoire holds 30,000 to 45,000 clones, with roughly nine tenths as singletons. Sequenced material: peripheral blood, taken before any cancer treatment. Receptors were obtained from a female donor of 60 years or more with stage I lung adenocarcinoma.

This chain uses TRBV7-2 with TRBJ1-1; D may be TRBD1 (6 bases). The V gene lost 1 base and the J gene lost 4 bases, with 10 bases spanning the gap. The CDR3 length is 14 residues. The germline V gene has CDR1 SGHTA and CDR2 FQGNSA. In nucleotides, the CDR3 is TGTGCCAGCAGCTTAGAAGGGGGGGTCACTGAAGCTTTCTTT. The encoded protein is CASSLEGGVTEAFF.

The rearrangement joins TRBV2 to TRBJ2-3, with unresolved D. V was shortened by 4 bases and J by 5 bases, with 13 bases between the two germline ends. CDR1 is SNHLY and CDR2 is FYNNEI in the germline V gene. This CDR3 region has 14 residues. The CDR3 sequence is CASSADGHIDTQYF. DNA for the CDR3: TGTGCCAGCAGTGCGGACGGTCACATAGATACGCAGTATTTT.

The chain is built from TRBV21-1 and TRBJ2-3; TRBD2 was called by the table and not checked on the DNA. TRBV21-1 constitutes a pseudogene. The CDR3 is 15 amino acids. CDR3 bases: TGTGCCAGCACCCTACGCCTCCCGGGCACAGATACGCAGTATTTT. Residues: CASTLRLPGTDTQYF.

J is TRBJ1-4 and V is TRBV19; a possible D gene is TRBD1 (6 bases). The CDR3 is made up of 14 amino acids. V was cut by 6 bases and J by 12 bases, with 20 bases left in between. The V gene's germline CDR1 is LNHDA and CDR2 SQIVND (reference sequence). CDR3 nucleotides: TGTGCCAGTAGGATTCGGGGGCAGAGGGTAGAACTGTTTTTT. Residues: CASRIRGQRVELFF.

This chain uses TRBV9 with TRBJ2-3; TRBD2 matches at 9 bases. Germline V gene data show CDR1 as SGDLS and CDR2 as YYNGEE. V dropped 6 bases and J dropped 1; count of bases not matched to a gene: 9. CDR3 length: 16 amino acids. This CDR3 is CASTPIAGVGTDTQYF. The CDR3 DNA is TGTGCCAGCACGCCTATAGCGGGGGTGGGCACAGATACGCAGTATTTT.

The V call is TRBV6-1, the J call TRBJ2-1; 14 bases align to TRBD2. CDR3 length equals 17 residues. J lost 4 bases, V lost 1 base, and 3 bases had no gene match. CDR1 is MNHNS and CDR2 is SASEGT in the germline V gene. The CDR3: CASSEGLAGGPYNEQFF. CDR3 nucleotides: TGTGCCAGCAGTGAAGGACTAGCGGGGGGGCCATACAATGAGCAGTTCTTC.

The chain has TRBV6-6 and TRBJ1-5; TRBD1 matches at 8 bases. Germline loops: CDR1 MNHNY, CDR2 SVGAGI (reference sequence). V gave up 5 bases and J gave up 6 bases; unmatched junction bases: 9. The CDR3 is 15 amino acids. The CDR3: CASSRDRGDLQPQHF. Written as DNA, the CDR3 is TGTGCCAGCAGTCGAGACAGGGGCGATCTTCAGCCCCAGCATTTT.

The chain combines TRBV28 with TRBJ2-1, with 13 bases identical to TRBD2. Trimming cost V 6 bases and J 4 bases; bases outside gene matches: 9. The germline V gene encodes CDR1 MDHEN and CDR2 SYDVKM. The CDR3 is 17 residues long. The CDR3 spells CASRDTSGGAHYNEQFF. In nucleotides, the CDR3 is TGTGCCAGCAGAGATACTAGCGGGGGGGCTCATTACAATGAGCAGTTCTTC.

This chain joins TRBV5-1 and TRBJ2-5; D may match TRBD1 or TRBD2 (6 bases each). The germline V and J ends were trimmed by 0 bases and 5 bases, with 17 bases remaining between them. The CDR3 covers 16 residues. From germline, CDR1 is SGHRS and CDR2 YFSETQ. The CDR3 sequence: CASSLDLGGVGETQYF. For the CDR3, the DNA is TGCGCCAGCAGCTTGGATCTGGGGGGCGTCGGGGAGACCCAGTACTTC.

The V gene is TRBV19, the J gene TRBJ2-3; 13 bases match TRBD2. The CDR3 loop spans 16 amino acids. V shed 5 bases, J shed 2 bases, and the junction held 4 bases outside the gene matches. Germline loops: CDR1 LNHDA, CDR2 SQIVND (reference sequence). The CDR3 DNA is TGTGCCAGTAGTTACACTAGCGGGGGGGCCACAGATACGCAGTATTTT. Translation gives CASSYTSGGATDTQYF.

This clone appeared a single time. This chain connects TRBV11-2 to TRBJ1-2; D remains unclear. The CDR3 covers 11 residues. Germline V lookup: CDR1 SGHAT, CDR2 FQNNGV. V was shortened by 1 base and J by 12 bases, with 9 bases between the two germline ends. The CDR3 bases are TGTGCCAGCAGCTTAGGACGGAAAGACACCTTC. Translation: CASSLGRKDTF.

In this sample, this clone turned up once. The rearrangement joins TRBV11-3 to TRBJ1-2; D is undetermined. Trimming removed 3 bases at V and 4 bases at J, with 18 bases between. The CDR3 covers 16 residues. Germline V gene sequence: CDR1 SGHNT, CDR2 YENEEA. For the CDR3, the DNA is TGTGCCAGCAGCTTCCACCGGGATATACCTCGCTATGGCTACACCTTC. This translates into CASSFHRDIPRYGYTF.

This chain uses TRBV5-6 with TRBJ1-5; D is undetermined. The CDR3 is 15 residues long. Trimming removed 0 bases at V and 2 bases at J, with 9 bases between. Germline CDR1 SGHDT, CDR2 YYEEEE. CDR3 nucleotides: TGTGCCAGCAGCTTGGGGGATATGGGCAATCAGCCCCAGCATTTT. It translates to CASSLGDMGNQPQHF.